This paragraph covers one T cell receptor (beta chain) sequence. The sample comes from a study of regulatory T cells in long-lasting Graves disease. There are 12 residues in the CDR3. Germline lookup yields CDR1 PRHDT and CDR2 FYEKMQ (reference sequence). The germline V and J ends were trimmed by 6 bases and 0 bases, with 5 bases remaining between them. As for time point: newly diagnosed GD, antithyroid drugs for less than 3 months. Researchers made the TCR library from RNA that was extracted from PBMCs. Through Arm-PCR of CDR3 regions and iRepertoire HTBI primers, TCR beta libraries were built. TCRdb reprocessed the multiplex PCR reads via MiXCR and lists one record per CDR3 protein. The sample lists 530,000 or so distinct CDR3 sequences; roughly 15% were seen once. The same data also contributed to another study, on T cells in Graves' hyperthyroidism and ophthalmopathy. That work adds: Ophthalmopathy cases were set apart from stable hyperthyroidism by a 13 V-J model.

The genes are TRBV13 and TRBJ2-5; no firm D call. Sequenced material: peripheral blood mononuclear cells (PBMCs), taken at new diagnosis, from a patient treated with antithyroid drugs. This clonotype originated in a young man with Graves disease. DNA for the CDR3: TGTGCCAGCAGTCAGAACCAAGAGACCCAGTACTTC. This codes for CASSQNQETQYF.